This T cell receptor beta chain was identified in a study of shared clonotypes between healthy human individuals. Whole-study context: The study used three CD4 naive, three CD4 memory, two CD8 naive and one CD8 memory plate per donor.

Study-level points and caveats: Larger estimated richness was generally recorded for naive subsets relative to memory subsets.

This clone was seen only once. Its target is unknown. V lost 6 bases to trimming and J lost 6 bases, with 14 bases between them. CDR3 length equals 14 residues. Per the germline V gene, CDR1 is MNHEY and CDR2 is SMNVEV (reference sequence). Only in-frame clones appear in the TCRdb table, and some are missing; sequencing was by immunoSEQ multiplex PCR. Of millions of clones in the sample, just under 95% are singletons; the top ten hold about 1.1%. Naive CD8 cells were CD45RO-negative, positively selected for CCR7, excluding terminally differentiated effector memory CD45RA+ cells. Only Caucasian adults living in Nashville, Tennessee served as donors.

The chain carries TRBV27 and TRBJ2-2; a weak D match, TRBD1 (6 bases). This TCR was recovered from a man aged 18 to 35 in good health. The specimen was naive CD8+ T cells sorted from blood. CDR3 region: CASSLQGEAGELFF. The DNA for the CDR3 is TGTGCCAGCAGCTTACAGGGAGAGGCCGGGGAGCTGTTTTTT.